The present entry profiles one T cell receptor beta chain with its context. V was cut by 5 bases and J by 3 bases, with 7 bases left in between. This CDR3 spans 12 amino acids. Germline CDR1 SQVTM, CDR2 ANQGSEA. This entry belongs to a study of blood T cell repertoires in COVID-19. Methods used by the authors: Amplification from reference gene primers served as the basis for estimated nucleated cell counts. Produced via immunoSEQ multiplex PCR; TCRdb's table is partial and in-frame only. V, J and clone size derive from that table, while D and trimming were established from the DNA sequence. The data show hundreds of thousands of clones, 70% to 90% seen once.

The chain couples TRBV29-1 to TRBJ2-2, with a weak D call TRBD2 (5 bases). The sample was peripheral blood. This TCR came from a woman under 30 with acute or convalescent COVID-19. The CDR3 coding sequence is TGCAGCGTTTGGGAGTACACCGGGGAGCTGTTTTTT. Translated, it gives CSVWEYTGELFF.